This entry is about one T cell receptor beta chain. Analysis of PBMCs was direct, with no culture step. The CDR3 covers 14 residues. V was clipped by 0 bases and J by 4 bases, with 7 bases between them. Germline values: CDR1 SGHTA, CDR2 FQGTGA. This sample stems from a study of neoadjuvant anti-PD-1 for oral cavity cancer. Sequencing was performed with immunoSEQ multiplex PCR; in TCRdb, only in-frame clones are kept and a portion is missing. In the table there are 15,000 to 20,000 clones, about 70% of which are singletons. Here the sequenced sample was PBMCs, taken before nivolumab (anti-PD-1) treatment. This TCR derives from a person aged 35-79 years with oral cavity squamous cell carcinoma. The V call is TRBV7-3, the J call TRBJ1-3; D is undetermined. The CDR3 coding sequence is TGTGCCAGCAGCTTAACGGGGTCAGGAAACACCATATATTTT. Its translation: CASSLTGSGNTIYF.